A single sample is the source of the 24 T cell receptor beta chains below, sequenced in a study of cytomegalovirus exposure and HLA in healthy donors. Both 60 Vbeta primers and 13 Jbeta primers went into the PCR. Clones were read by immunoSEQ multiplex PCR, and TCRdb kept only the in-frame ones, dropping some. The sample includes about 200,000 clones, roughly four fifths of them seen just once. Sample: PBMCs. Receptor source: a woman between 18 and 30 years old in good health and CMV-seronegative.

This clone has just a few counts. V and J are TRBV27 and TRBJ2-1; 11 bases match TRBD2. In germline, CDR1 is MNHEY, CDR2 SMNVEV (reference sequence). This CDR3 comprises 13 residues. Trimming removed 7 bases from V and 6 bases from J; junction bases left unmatched: 2. The CDR3 here is CASIAGGVNEQFF. Written as DNA, the CDR3 is TGTGCCAGCATAGCGGGAGGGGTCAATGAGCAGTTCTTC.

The chain uses TRBV29-1 and TRBJ1-3; D perhaps matches TRBD1 (5 bases). The germline CDR1 and CDR2 sequences are SQVTM and ANQGSEA. Trimming cost V 4 bases and J 3 bases, with 7 bases left between them. The CDR3 contains 12 residues. DNA of the CDR3: TGCAGCGTTGGCAGGGATGGAAACACCATATATTTT. Translated: CSVGRDGNTIYF.

The chain carries TRBV7-7 and TRBJ2-1; D is perhaps TRBD1 (6 bases). The germline V gene has CDR1 SSHAT and CDR2 FNYEAQ (reference sequence). The V end was cut by 5 bases, the J end by 0 bases, with 11 bases between. The CDR3 runs to 15 residues. The CDR3 sequence: CASSLTGSSYNEQFF. CDR3 nucleotides: TGTGCCAGCAGCCTAACAGGGAGCTCCTACAATGAGCAGTTCTTC.

The chain links TRBV7-2 to TRBJ2-7, with a tentative D call TRBD1 (6 bases). V lost 4 bases, J lost 0 bases, and 10 bases lay in between. The CDR3 length is 14 residues. CDR1 is SGHTA, CDR2 FQGNSA, per germline. The CDR3 bases are TGTGCCAGCAGCTCACAGGGTCCCTCCTACGAGCAGTACTTC. Protein sequence: CASSSQGPSYEQYF.

This chain uses TRBV6-6 with TRBJ1-2; no firm D call. The germline V and J ends were trimmed by 5 bases and 3 bases, with 10 bases remaining between them. Germline CDR1 and CDR2: MNHNY and SVGAGI (reference sequence). The CDR3 length is 13 residues. CDR3 sequence (DNA): TGTGCCAGCAGTCTACCCACGGACTATGGCTACACCTTC. This codes for CASSLPTDYGYTF.

The chain couples TRBV5-5 to TRBJ2-5; D may be TRBD2 (6 bases). The CDR3 length is 13 residues. V gave up 4 bases and J gave up 4 bases, with 11 bases separating them. Germline CDR1 and CDR2: SGHKS and YYEKEE (reference sequence). The CDR3 DNA reads TGTGCCAGCAGCGGGACGGGGGTAGAGACCCAGTACTTC. This translates into CASSGTGVETQYF. Supplemented by reference TRBV5-5 and TRBJ2-5, the full variable domain reads DAGVTQSPTHLIKTRGQQVTLRCSPISGHKSVSWYQQVLGQGPQFIFQYYEKEERGRGNFPDRFSARQFPNYSSELNVNALLLGDSALYLCASSGTGVETQYFGPGTRLLVL.

The rearrangement joins TRBV28 to TRBJ2-3; 9 nucleotides agree with TRBD2. The V gene end was trimmed by 5 bases and the J gene end by 0 bases; junction bases not matched to a gene: 9. The CDR3 spans 17 residues. Germline V gene sequence: CDR1 MDHEN, CDR2 SYDVKM. In nucleotides, the CDR3 is TGTGCCAGCAGTATCATGGGCGGGAGGGTTAGCACAGATACGCAGTATTTT. Translating gives CASSIMGGRVSTDTQYF.

The V and J genes are TRBV7-2 and TRBJ2-1; 12 bases align to TRBD2. Germline CDR1 SGHTA, CDR2 FQGNSA. The V and J ends lost 4 bases and 7 bases, in that order; junction bases with no gene match: 5. This CDR3 has 15 amino acids. CDR3 in amino acids: CASSSGLAGLNEQFF. DNA of the CDR3: TGTGCCAGCAGCTCGGGACTAGCGGGCTTAAATGAGCAGTTCTTC.

This clone was found a few times. The rearrangement joins TRBV5-1 to TRBJ2-1; D not certain. CDR3 length: 16 amino acids. V lost 4 bases and J 0 bases, leaving 14 bases between the germline ends. Germline loops: CDR1 SGHRS, CDR2 YFSETQ. Written as DNA, the CDR3 is TGCGCCAGCAGCAATGACCCCGGCGGCTCCTACAATGAGCAGTTCTTC. Amino acid sequence: CASSNDPGGSYNEQFF.

This clone was recorded only once. The CDR3 reads CASSPRSRGEQYF. CDR3 nucleotides: TGTGCCAGCTCACCACGGTCGCGGGGCGAGCAGTACTTC. The chain is built from TRBV18 and TRBJ2-7; a weak D match, TRBD2 (6 bases). Trimming took off 1 base at V and 6 bases at J, with 10 bases between the two ends. CDR3 length: 13 amino acids. Germline loops: CDR1 KGHSH, CDR2 LQKENI. The whole variable domain, filled in from reference TRBV18 and TRBJ2-7, reads NAGVMQNPRHLVRRRGQEARLRCSPMKGHSHVYWYRQLPEEGLKFMVYLQKENIIDESGMPKERFSAEFPKEGPSILRIQQVVRGDSAAYFCASSPRSRGEQYFGPGTRLTVT.

The chain recombines TRBV30 with TRBJ2-5; 7 bases are a match to TRBD1. Per the germline V gene, CDR1 is GTSNPN and CDR2 is SVGIG (reference sequence). The ends lost 1 base at V and 5 bases at J; junction bases unmatched: 4. This CDR3 has 13 amino acids. The CDR3 bases are TGTGCCTGGAGTGAGACAGGGTTCGAGACCCAGTACTTC. Residues: CAWSETGFETQYF.

The chain recombines TRBV9 with TRBJ2-1; D perhaps matches TRBD1 (6 bases). V lost 3 bases, J lost 5 bases, and 18 bases lay in between. CDR3 length: 16 amino acids. The germline V gene encodes CDR1 SGDLS and CDR2 YYNGEE. CDR3 protein: CASSGKQGPYNNEQFF. CDR3 DNA sequence: TGTGCCAGCAGCGGGAAACAGGGCCCCTACAACAATGAGCAGTTCTTC.

This clone appeared once. The chain links TRBV2 to TRBJ2-3, with D possibly matching TRBD2 (5 bases). Germline V gene sequence: CDR1 SNHLY, CDR2 FYNNEI. The CDR3 loop spans 14 amino acids. The V gene lost 3 bases and the J gene lost 3 bases, with 10 bases spanning the gap. The CDR3 reads CASSDTSGTDTQYF. In DNA form, the CDR3 reads TGTGCCAGCAGTGATACTAGTGGGACAGATACGCAGTATTTT.

This sequence joins TRBV11-2 and TRBJ2-1; TRBD2 agrees at 12 bases. J lost 3 bases, V lost 5 bases, and 2 bases had no gene match. The CDR3 loop spans 15 amino acids. Germline CDR1 SGHAT, CDR2 FQNNGV. The CDR3 coding sequence is TGTGCCAGCAGCACACTAGCGGGAGGCTACAATGAGCAGTTCTTC. This sequence encodes CASSTLAGGYNEQFF.

The V gene is TRBV29-1, the J gene TRBJ2-7; the D gene is possibly TRBD1 (6 bases). Trimming left V 6 bases short and J 3 bases short, with 15 bases between. The CDR3 has 13 residues. CDR1 and CDR2 from the germline V gene are SQVTM and ANQGSEA. The CDR3 here is CSVSITGSYEQYF. In nucleotides, the CDR3 is TGCAGCGTGTCGATTACAGGGAGCTACGAGCAGTACTTC.

The rearrangement uses TRBV4-3 and TRBJ2-4; D is undetermined. The V end lost 1 base, the J end lost 0 bases, and 10 bases lay between the germline ends. Germline V CDR1 and CDR2: LGHNA, YSLEER. The CDR3 length is 16 residues. For the CDR3, the DNA is TGCGCCAGCAGCCAAGCAGTAGCCGGAGCCAAAAACATTCAGTACTTC. The encoded protein is CASSQAVAGAKNIQYF.

CDR3 sequence (DNA): TGTGCCAGTAGTAAGGACGGGGGAGGCGGCCCCTACGAGCAGTACTTC. Encoded protein: CASSKDGGGGPYEQYF. This chain uses TRBV19 with TRBJ2-7; tentatively, D is TRBD2 (6 bases). CDR3 length equals 16 residues. Germline V gene lookup returns CDR1 LNHDA and CDR2 SQIVND (reference sequence). Trimming took off 4 bases at V and 2 bases at J, with 18 bases between the two ends.

The chain is built from TRBV27 and TRBJ2-7; D call uncertain. The germline V gene encodes CDR1 MNHEY and CDR2 SMNVEV (reference sequence). This CDR3 is 14 amino acids long. V was pared by 0 bases and J by 0 bases, with 6 bases between. For the CDR3, the DNA is TGTGCCAGCAGTTTATCGTACGGCTCCTACGAGCAGTACTTC. It codes for CASSLSYGSYEQYF.

V gene TRBV4-3 combines with J gene TRBJ2-1; 9 positions match TRBD1. Germline V CDR1 and CDR2: LGHNA, YSLEER. V shed 3 bases, J shed 6 bases, and the junction held 9 bases outside the gene matches. This CDR3 has 16 amino acids. Written as DNA, the CDR3 is TGCGCCAGCAGCCAGACGGCCGGGACAGGGTCCAATGAGCAGTTCTTC. Protein product: CASSQTAGTGSNEQFF.

The genes are TRBV19 and TRBJ2-1; 15 bases are shared with TRBD2. Germline assignment: CDR1 LNHDA and CDR2 SQIVND (reference sequence). There are 17 residues in the CDR3. Trimming cost V 7 bases and J 6 bases; bases outside gene matches: 10. The CDR3 DNA is TGTGCCAGTACCAAAGTAGGACTAGCGGGAGGGATCAATGAGCAGTTCTTC. It encodes CASTKVGLAGGINEQFF.

This clone was counted only a few times. The chain couples TRBV6-5 to TRBJ1-1; weak D call: TRBD1 (5 bases). The CDR3 runs to 15 residues. Per germline, CDR1 MNHEY and CDR2 SVGAGI. Trimming cost V 0 bases and J 5 bases, with 13 bases left between them. The CDR3 coding sequence is TGTGCCAGCAGTTACTCGGTCGGGGGGGTGACTGAAGCTTTCTTT. It translates to CASSYSVGGVTEAFF.

A note on this clone: Its ends do not fully match the called genes, so a read error is possible. The chain is built from TRBV7-9 and TRBJ1-1; D might be TRBD1 (5 bases). The CDR3 has 12 residues. Germline V gene sequence: CDR1 SEHNR, CDR2 FQNEAQ (reference sequence). The CDR3 spells CSSSYPGDEAFF. The CDR3 bases are TGTTCCAGCAGCTACCCGGGGGATGAAGCTTTCTTT.

This clone was seen a single time. The chain couples TRBV6-5 to TRBJ1-1; D may be TRBD1 (5 bases). V dropped 4 bases and J dropped 6 bases, with 15 bases sitting between them. Germline V lookup: CDR1 MNHEY, CDR2 SVGAGI. The CDR3 length is 14 residues. The CDR3 nucleotides are TGTGCCAGCAGTTGGACCAGGGAGGGCCCTGAAGCTTTCTTT. Encoded protein: CASSWTREGPEAFF.

This clone has only a few counts. The chain employs TRBV2 and TRBJ1-5; TRBD1 agrees at 9 bases. The junction had 10 bases not matched to a gene; V was cut back by 4 bases and J by 3 bases. This CDR3 has 17 amino acids. In germline, CDR1 is SNHLY, CDR2 FYNNEI. This chain's CDR3 is CASSVPGQGSVNQPQHF. CDR3 bases: TGTGCCAGCAGTGTCCCGGGACAGGGATCGGTCAATCAGCCCCAGCATTTT.